This T cell receptor (beta chain) was captured by sequencing in a study of cytomegalovirus exposure and HLA in healthy donors. The CDR3 extends over 16 amino acids. CDR1 and CDR2 from the germline V gene are SEHNR and FQNEAQ (reference sequence). Trimming removed 3 bases from V and 7 bases from J; junction bases left unmatched: 10. Findings and caveats of the study: Researchers reported in a later analysis that a missense DCLRE1C variant was tied to TCR beta V- and J-gene trimming. Among CMV-associated TCR beta chains, most appeared HLA-restricted in a later analysis. Some V segments could not be told apart, so they were left out, TRBV6-2 and TRBV6-3 among them. Later work associated fewer than 20,000 TCR beta sequences with HLA alleles at 0.05 false discovery rate.

This clone was observed a handful of times. Antigen: not known. 60 Vbeta and 13 Jbeta primers were used in PCR. Some clones are missing from TCRdb's copy, which holds only in-frame ones; the method was immunoSEQ multiplex PCR. The repertoire consists of approximately 100,000 clones, with 60% to 80% occurring once and the leading ten covering 0.95% to 1.5%. The TCR originated in a female donor in good health and CMV-seronegative. The chain employs TRBV7-9 and TRBJ2-1; TRBD2 aligns across 9 bases. Sequenced sample: PBMCs. CDR3 sequence reads: CASSFVGGRAGNEQFF. Written as DNA, the CDR3 is TGTGCCAGCAGCTTCGTGGGCGGGAGGGCCGGGAATGAGCAGTTCTTC.